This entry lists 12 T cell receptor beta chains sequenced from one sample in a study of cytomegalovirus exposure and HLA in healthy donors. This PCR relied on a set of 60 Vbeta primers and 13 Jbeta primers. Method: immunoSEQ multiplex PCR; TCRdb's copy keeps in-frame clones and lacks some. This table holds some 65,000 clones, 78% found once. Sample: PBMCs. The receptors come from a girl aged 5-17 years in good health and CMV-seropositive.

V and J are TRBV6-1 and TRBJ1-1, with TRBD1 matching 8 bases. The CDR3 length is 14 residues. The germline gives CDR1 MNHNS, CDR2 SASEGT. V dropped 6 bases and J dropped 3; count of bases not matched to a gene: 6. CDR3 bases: TGTGCCAGCAGGGCCGGACAGGGCCACACTGAAGCTTTCTTT. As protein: CASRAGQGHTEAFF.

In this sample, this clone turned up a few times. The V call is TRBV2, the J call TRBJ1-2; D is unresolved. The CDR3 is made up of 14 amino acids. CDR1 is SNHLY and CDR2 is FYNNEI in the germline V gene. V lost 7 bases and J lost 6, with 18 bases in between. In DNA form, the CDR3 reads TGTGCCAGCAAGTCCCCCGTGGCAGAAGATGGCTACACCTTC. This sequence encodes CASKSPVAEDGYTF.

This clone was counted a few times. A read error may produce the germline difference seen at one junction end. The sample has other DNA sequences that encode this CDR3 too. The CDR3 nucleotides read TGTGCCAGCAAGTTGTTCGGGACAGCTAATGAAAAGCTGTTTTTT. Amino acid sequence: CASKLFGTANEKLFF. This rearrangement joins TRBV25-1 to TRBJ1-4, with 7 bases aligning to TRBD1. The CDR3 is made up of 15 amino acids. Germline loops: CDR1 MGHDK, CDR2 SYGVNS.

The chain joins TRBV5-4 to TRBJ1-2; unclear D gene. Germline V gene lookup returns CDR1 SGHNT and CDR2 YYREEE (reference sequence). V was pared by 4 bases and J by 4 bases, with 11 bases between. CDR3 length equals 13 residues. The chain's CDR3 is CASSPSGSYGYTF. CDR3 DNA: TGTGCCAGCAGCCCGAGCGGCAGCTATGGCTACACCTTC. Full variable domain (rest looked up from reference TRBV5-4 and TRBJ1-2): ETGVTQSPTHLIKTRGQQVTLRCSSQSGHNTVSWYQQALGQGPQFIFQYYREEENGRGNFPPRFSGLQFPNYSSELNVNALELDDSALYLCASSPSGSYGYTFGSGTRLTVV.

CDR3 DNA sequence: TGTGCCAGCAGAAGGGACAGGGTCAGCAATCAGCCCCAGCATTTT. Amino acids: CASRRDRVSNQPQHF. The chain employs TRBV27 and TRBJ1-5; 9 bases are shared with TRBD1. V lost 6 bases, J lost 1 base, and 4 bases stayed unmatched. The CDR3 is 15 amino acids. Germline CDR1 MNHEY, CDR2 SMNVEV (reference sequence).

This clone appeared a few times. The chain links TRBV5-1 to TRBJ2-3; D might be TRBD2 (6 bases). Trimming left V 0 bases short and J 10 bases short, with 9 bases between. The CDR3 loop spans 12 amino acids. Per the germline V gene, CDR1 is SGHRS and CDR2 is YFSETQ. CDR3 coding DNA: TGCGCCAGCAGCTTGGACGGGGAGGCGCAGTATTTT. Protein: CASSLDGEAQYF.

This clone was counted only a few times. The CDR3 coding sequence is TGTGCCATCAAAGAGACAGGGGGAAGCACTGAAGCTTTCTTT. This codes for CAIKETGGSTEAFF. The chain employs TRBV10-3 and TRBJ1-1, with 9 bases matching TRBD1. From germline, CDR1 is ENHRY and CDR2 SYGVKD. The V segment lost 7 bases and the J segment 4 bases; nucleotides outside the gene matches: 7. This CDR3 region has 14 residues.

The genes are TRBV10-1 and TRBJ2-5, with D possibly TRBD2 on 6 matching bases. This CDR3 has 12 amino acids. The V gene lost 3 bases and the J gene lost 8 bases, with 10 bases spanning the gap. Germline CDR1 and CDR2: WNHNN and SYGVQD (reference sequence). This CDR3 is CASSEAGTTQYF. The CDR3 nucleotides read TGCGCCAGCAGTGAAGCGGGTACAACCCAGTACTTC.

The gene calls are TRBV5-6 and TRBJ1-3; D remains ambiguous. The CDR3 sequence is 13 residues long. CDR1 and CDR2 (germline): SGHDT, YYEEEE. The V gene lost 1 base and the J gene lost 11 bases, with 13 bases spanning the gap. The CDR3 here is CASSLPGASSIYF. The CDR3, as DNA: TGTGCCAGCAGCTTGCCCGGAGCGTCGTCCATATATTTT.

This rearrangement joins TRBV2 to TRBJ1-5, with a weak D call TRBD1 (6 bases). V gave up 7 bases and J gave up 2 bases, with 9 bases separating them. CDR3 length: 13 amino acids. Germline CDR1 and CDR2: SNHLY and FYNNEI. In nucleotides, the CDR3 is TGTGCCAGCAACAGGGAAGGCAATCAGCCCCAGCATTTT. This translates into CASNREGNQPQHF.

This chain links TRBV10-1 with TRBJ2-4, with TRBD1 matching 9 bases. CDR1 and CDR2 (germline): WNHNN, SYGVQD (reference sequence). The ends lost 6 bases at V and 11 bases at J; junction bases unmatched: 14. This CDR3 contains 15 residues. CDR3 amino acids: CASRPQGALFVFQYF. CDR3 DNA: TGCGCCAGCAGACCACAGGGGGCGCTTTTTGTTTTTCAGTACTTC.

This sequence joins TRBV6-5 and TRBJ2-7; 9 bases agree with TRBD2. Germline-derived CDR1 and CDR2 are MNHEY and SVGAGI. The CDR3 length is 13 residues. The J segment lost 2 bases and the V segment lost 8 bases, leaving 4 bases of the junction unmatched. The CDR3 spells CASGIAGAYEQYF. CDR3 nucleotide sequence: TGTGCCAGCGGCATAGCGGGAGCCTACGAGCAGTACTTC.